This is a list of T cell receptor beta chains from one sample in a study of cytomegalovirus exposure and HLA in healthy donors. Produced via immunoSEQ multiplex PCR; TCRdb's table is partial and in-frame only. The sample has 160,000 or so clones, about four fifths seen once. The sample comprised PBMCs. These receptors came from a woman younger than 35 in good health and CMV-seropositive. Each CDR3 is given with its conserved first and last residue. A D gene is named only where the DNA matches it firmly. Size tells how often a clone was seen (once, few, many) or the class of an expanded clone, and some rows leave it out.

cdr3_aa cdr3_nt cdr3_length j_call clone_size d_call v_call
CASSLERGWTEAFF TGTGCCAGCAGCTTGGAGAGGGGGTGGACTGAAGCTTTCTTT 14 TRBJ1-1 NA NA TRBV7-9
CASSHGGQGAKSTDTQYF TGTGCCAGCAGCCATGGCGGACAGGGGGCAAAAAGCACAGATACGCAGTATTTT 18 TRBJ2-3 few TRBD1 TRBV4-2
CASSPPGGYEQYF TGTGCCAGCAGCCCCCCAGGGGGCTACGAGCAGTACTTC 13 TRBJ2-7 few TRBD1 TRBV14
CASSPDGVLAFF TGTGCCAGTAGTCCGGACGGGGTTTTGGCTTTCTTT 12 TRBJ1-1 NA NA TRBV19
CASSEMSANTGELFF TGTGCCAGCAGTGAAATGAGCGCGAACACCGGGGAGCTGTTTTTT 15 TRBJ2-2 NA NA TRBV6-1
CASSFSPDTHSANYGYTF TGTGCCAGCAGCTTTTCTCCGGACACTCATTCAGCTAACTATGGCTACACCTTC 18 TRBJ1-2 NA NA TRBV5-6
CASSQRDRVEQYF TGTGCCAGCAGCCAACGGGACAGGGTCGAGCAGTACTTC 13 TRBJ2-7 NA TRBD1 TRBV7-8
CASSRDRGNQPQHF TGTGCCAGCAGCCGGGACAGGGGAAATCAGCCCCAGCATTTT 14 TRBJ1-5 few TRBD1 TRBV7-8
CASSPGLRENTEAFF TGTGCCAGCAGCCCTGGTTTGCGGGAGAACACTGAAGCTTTCTTT 15 TRBJ1-1 once NA TRBV4-2
CASSTTTVNYGYIF TGTGCCAGCAGCACCACGACGGTTAACTATGGCTACATCTTC 14 TRBJ1-2 NA NA TRBV21-1
CASSSGTGAYEQYF TGTGCCAGCAGCTCCGGGACAGGGGCCTACGAGCAGTACTTC 14 TRBJ2-7 NA TRBD1 TRBV5-6
CASSYLRTGESGYTF TGTGCCAGCAGTTACCTTAGGACAGGAGAGAGTGGCTACACCTTC 15 TRBJ1-2 few TRBD1 TRBV6-5
CASSRTTGDNSPLHF TGTGCCAGCTCTAGGACAACAGGGGATAATTCACCCCTCCACTTT 15 TRBJ1-6 NA TRBD1 TRBV18
CASSIRVLNSPLHF TGTGCCAGTAGTATCAGGGTTCTGAATTCACCCCTCCACTTT 14 TRBJ1-6 NA NA TRBV19
CAWSRGLTVSGANVLTF TGTGCCTGGAGTAGGGGTCTAACCGTCTCTGGGGCCAACGTCCTGACTTTC 17 TRBJ2-6 NA NA TRBV30
CASSPYLAGPLYEQYF TGCGCCAGCAGCCCCTACCTAGCGGGGCCCCTCTACGAGCAGTACTTC 16 TRBJ2-7 NA TRBD2 TRBV5-1
CASSRTGYTDTQYF TGTGCCAGCAGCAGGACTGGTTACACAGATACGCAGTATTTT 14 TRBJ2-3 NA NA TRBV11-3
CASSEGLGQGRRQPQHF TGTGCCAGCAGTGAAGGGTTGGGACAGGGAAGGCGGCAGCCCCAGCATTTT 17 TRBJ1-5 NA TRBD1 TRBV6-1
CSVEDRSNYEQYF TGCAGCGTTGAAGATCGGTCTAACTACGAGCAGTACTTC 13 TRBJ2-7 once NA TRBV29-1
CASRETSHEQYF TGCGCCAGCAGGGAGACTAGCCACGAGCAGTACTTC 12 TRBJ2-7 few TRBD2 TRBV5-1
CASSRVRETQYF TGTGCCAGCAGTCGAGTGAGAGAGACCCAGTACTTC 12 TRBJ2-5 NA NA TRBV7-6
CATSGKLGLPALPGANVLTF TGTGCCACCAGCGGCAAACTGGGACTTCCAGCTCTCCCTGGGGCCAACGTCCTGACTTTC 20 TRBJ2-6 NA NA TRBV15
CAWSVDSKTYEQYF TGTGCCTGGAGTGTGGACAGTAAAACTTACGAGCAGTACTTC 14 TRBJ2-7 NA NA TRBV30
CASRPGQGASAFF TGTGCCAGCAGGCCGGGACAGGGGGCGTCGGCTTTCTTT 13 TRBJ1-1 once TRBD1 TRBV25-1
CASSASGTSGADTQYF TGTGCCAGCAGTGCCTCCGGGACTAGCGGGGCAGATACGCAGTATTTT 16 TRBJ2-3 once TRBD2 TRBV6-4
CATSRAATNEKLFF TGTGCCACCAGCAGAGCAGCAACTAATGAAAAACTGTTTTTT 14 TRBJ1-4 NA NA TRBV15
CASSLEAGGAKNIQYF TGCGCCAGCAGCTTGGAAGCGGGTGGGGCCAAAAACATTCAGTACTTC 16 TRBJ2-4 NA NA TRBV5-1
CASSTPGRQGAQQYF TGTGCCAGCAGTACACCAGGGCGACAGGGGGCGCAGCAGTACTTC 15 TRBJ2-7 NA TRBD1 TRBV28
CASSNTNYGYTF TGTGCCAGTAGTAATACTAACTATGGCTACACCTTC 12 TRBJ1-2 once NA TRBV19
CASSRDFLGMYGYTF TGTGCCAGCAGCCGGGACTTTCTCGGAATGTATGGCTACACCTTC 15 TRBJ1-2 NA NA TRBV7-9
CASSPLRGGGADTGELFF TGTGCCAGCAGCCCCCTTAGGGGTGGAGGGGCGGACACCGGGGAGCTGTTTTTT 18 TRBJ2-2 NA NA TRBV14
CASSVEGRGTDTQYF TGTGCCAGCAGCGTAGAGGGGAGGGGGACAGATACGCAGTATTTT 15 TRBJ2-3 once NA TRBV9
CASSILTGTSTDTQYF TGTGCCAGTAGTATTCTTACAGGGACGAGCACAGATACGCAGTATTTT 16 TRBJ2-3 once NA TRBV19
CSVARSTVNTEAFF TGCAGCGTTGCGCGATCGACAGTGAACACTGAAGCTTTCTTT 14 TRBJ1-1 NA NA TRBV29-1
CASSAWTGGAGGYGYTF TGTGCCAGCAGCGCGTGGACAGGGGGCGCAGGGGGCTATGGCTACACCTTC 17 TRBJ1-2 few TRBD1 TRBV9
CASSFRDRAGEQYF TGTGCCAGCAGCTTTCGGGACAGGGCCGGCGAGCAGTACTTC 14 TRBJ2-7 NA TRBD1 TRBV11-3
CATRGGAGELFF TGTGCCACCAGGGGGGGGGCGGGGGAGCTGTTTTTT 12 TRBJ2-2 NA NA TRBV6-6
CASRWEGRRTNYGYTF TGTGCCAGCAGATGGGAGGGTCGGCGTACTAACTATGGCTACACCTTC 16 TRBJ1-2 NA NA TRBV5-6
CASKRDNSGNTIYF TGTGCCAGCAAGCGGGACAACTCTGGAAACACCATATATTTT 14 TRBJ1-3 NA NA TRBV27
CASSPRVSGGPYEQYF TGTGCCAGCAGCCCGAGGGTGAGCGGGGGACCCTACGAGCAGTACTTC 16 TRBJ2-7 once TRBD2 TRBV13
CASSVGRVEEKLFF TGTGCCAGCAGCGTTGGCAGGGTGGAGGAAAAACTGTTTTTT 14 TRBJ1-4 NA NA TRBV9
CASSLQQEETQYF TGCGCCAGCAGCTTGCAGCAGGAAGAGACCCAGTACTTC 13 TRBJ2-5 NA NA TRBV5-1
CASSPDRSQETQYF TGTGCCAGCAGTCCTGACAGGTCGCAAGAGACCCAGTACTTC 14 TRBJ2-5 NA NA TRBV2
CASSQGRILYF TGTGCCAGCAGCCAAGGCAGGATACTGTACTTC 11 TRBJ2-5 NA NA TRBV4-2
CAWRAGFGTGNNQPQHF TGTGCCTGGAGAGCGGGGTTCGGGACAGGCAACAATCAGCCCCAGCATTTT 17 TRBJ1-5 few TRBD1 TRBV30
CASSSSTPGLAGGPPETQYF TGCGCCAGCAGCTCTTCTACTCCGGGACTAGCGGGGGGGCCCCCGGAGACCCAGTACTTC 20 TRBJ2-5 NA TRBD2 TRBV5-1
CASSLVDRGRNTIYF TGTGCCAGCAGCTTGGTGGACAGGGGTAGAAACACCATATATTTT 15 TRBJ1-3 once TRBD1 TRBV5-4
CASSYPGQGRDSSYNEQFF TGCGCCAGCAGTTATCCGGGACAGGGCCGGGATAGCTCCTACAATGAGCAGTTCTTC 19 TRBJ2-1 NA TRBD1 TRBV5-1
CASSSRFFGANVLTF TGTGCCAGCAGCTCCAGGTTCTTCGGGGCCAACGTCCTGACTTTC 15 TRBJ2-6 once NA TRBV11-2